The T cell receptor (beta chain) described here comes from a study of control samples from healthy donors and cancer patients. Using immunoSEQ multiplex PCR, the repertoire was profiled, and TCRdb retains in-frame clones only, with some absent. The sample shows some 99,000 clones, 80% to 90% of them seen only once. CDR1 is MDHEN and CDR2 is SYDVKM in the germline V gene. The CDR3 totals 15 residues. V lost 5 bases, J lost 4 bases, and 17 bases lay in between. The chain is built from TRBV28 and TRBJ2-5, with D possibly being TRBD1 or TRBD2 (5 bases each). Material: blood. This sequence was found in a woman between 45 and 60 years old in good health. The CDR3 DNA is TGTGCCAGCAGTCCCCACAGTGGGGGTCGAGAGACCCAGTACTTC. Amino acids: CASSPHSGGRETQYF.